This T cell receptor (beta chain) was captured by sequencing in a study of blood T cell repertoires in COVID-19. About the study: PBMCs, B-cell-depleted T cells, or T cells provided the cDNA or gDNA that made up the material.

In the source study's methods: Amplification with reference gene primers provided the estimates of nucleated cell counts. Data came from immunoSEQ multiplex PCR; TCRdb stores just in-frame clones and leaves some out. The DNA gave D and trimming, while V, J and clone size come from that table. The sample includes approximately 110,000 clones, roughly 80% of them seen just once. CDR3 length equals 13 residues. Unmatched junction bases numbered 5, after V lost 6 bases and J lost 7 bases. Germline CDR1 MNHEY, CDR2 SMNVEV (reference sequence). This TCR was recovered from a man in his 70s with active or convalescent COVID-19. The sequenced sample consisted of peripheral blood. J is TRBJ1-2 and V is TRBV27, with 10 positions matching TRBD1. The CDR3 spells CASSGQGVGGYTF. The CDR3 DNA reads TGTGCCAGCAGCGGACAGGGGGTAGGTGGCTACACCTTC.